This TCR beta chain emerged from a study of T cell changes during pregnancy in multiple sclerosis. Here immunoSEQ multiplex PCR was the method, and the copy in TCRdb shows in-frame clones only, minus some. Among around 48,000 clones listed, approximately 92% were seen once. V lost 1 base, J lost 5 bases, and 17 bases stayed unmatched. The CDR3 loop spans 19 amino acids. Germline lookup yields CDR1 LNHNV and CDR2 YYDKDF (reference sequence). The TCR originated in a female donor in good health, enrolled as a control in a pregnancy study. The sample consisted of CD4+ T cells from peripheral blood mononuclear cells, taken in the second trimester of pregnancy. The V call is TRBV15, the J call TRBJ1-2; 9 positions agree with TRBD1. CDR3 amino acids: CATSRASQGASVGRYGYTF. The CDR3 DNA reads as TGTGCCACCAGCAGAGCGTCACAGGGGGCCTCAGTTGGTCGGTATGGCTACACCTTC.